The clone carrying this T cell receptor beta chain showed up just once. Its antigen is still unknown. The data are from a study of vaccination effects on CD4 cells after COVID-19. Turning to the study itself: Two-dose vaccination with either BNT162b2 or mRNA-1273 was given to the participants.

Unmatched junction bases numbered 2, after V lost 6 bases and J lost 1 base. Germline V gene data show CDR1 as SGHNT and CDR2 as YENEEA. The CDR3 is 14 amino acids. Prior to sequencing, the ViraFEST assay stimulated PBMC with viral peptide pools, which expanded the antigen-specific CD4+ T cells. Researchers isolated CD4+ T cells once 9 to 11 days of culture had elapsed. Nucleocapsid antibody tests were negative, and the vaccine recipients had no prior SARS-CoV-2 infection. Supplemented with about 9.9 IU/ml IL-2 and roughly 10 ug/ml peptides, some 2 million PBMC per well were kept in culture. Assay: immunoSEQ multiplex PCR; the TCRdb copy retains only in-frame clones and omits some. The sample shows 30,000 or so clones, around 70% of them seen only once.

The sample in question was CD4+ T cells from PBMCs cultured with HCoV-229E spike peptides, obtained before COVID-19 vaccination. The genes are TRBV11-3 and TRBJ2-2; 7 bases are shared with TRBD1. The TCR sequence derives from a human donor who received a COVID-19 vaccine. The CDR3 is CASRRDRNTGELFF. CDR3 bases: TGTGCCAGCAGGAGGGACAGGAACACCGGGGAGCTGTTTTTT.